This is a list of T cell receptor beta chains from one sample in a study of T cell responses to AZD1222 COVID-19 vaccine. Clones were read by immunoSEQ multiplex PCR, and TCRdb kept only the in-frame ones, dropping some. Of about 120,000 clones listed, 91% are singletons. The sample was peripheral blood, taken on day 0 of AZD1222 vaccination. These TCRs come from an adult in good health. CDR3s include the opening cysteine and the closing phenylalanine or tryptophan. Fields, in order: CDR3 length, clone size, J gene, D gene, V gene, CDR3 protein, CDR3 DNA. A D gene is named only where the DNA matches it firmly. Clone size, where shown, is once, few, many, or a class for clones that have expanded.

17 . TRBJ2-3 TRBD2 TRBV14 CASSQTQLAGPTDTQYF TGTGCCAGCAGCCAAACACAACTAGCGGGCCCCACAGATACGCAGTATTTT
17 . TRBJ1-4 . TRBV28 CASSLFVLGTTNEKLFF TGTGCCAGCAGTTTATTTGTTTTGGGAACAACTAATGAAAAACTGTTTTTT
13 . TRBJ1-5 . TRBV19 CASQGKGIPPQHF TGTGCCTCCCAGGGGAAGGGGATTCCGCCCCAGCATTTT
13 . TRBJ1-2 TRBD1 TRBV6-5 CASGRDRGYGYTF TGTGCCAGCGGACGGGACAGGGGCTATGGCTACACCTTC
13 . TRBJ1-5 . TRBV11-3 CASSPDSNQPQHF TGTGCCAGCAGCCCAGATAGCAATCAGCCCCAGCATTTT
16 . TRBJ2-3 . TRBV3-1/TRBV3-2 CASSQVGTRSTDTQYF TGTGCCAGCAGCCAAGTAGGGACAAGAAGCACAGATACGCAGTATTTT
15 . TRBJ1-2 TRBD1 TRBV11-2 CASSLGDRVRSGYTF TGTGCCAGCAGCTTAGGGGACAGGGTTCGTAGTGGCTACACCTTC
16 . TRBJ1-1 TRBD1 TRBV24-1 CATSDRTGVGVTEAFF TGTGCCACCAGTGACCGGACAGGGGTAGGGGTCACTGAAGCTTTCTTT
17 . TRBJ1-1 . TRBV7-2 CASSLGAGQSMNTEAFF TGTGCCAGCAGCTTAGGGGCCGGACAGAGCATGAACACTGAAGCTTTCTTT
15 . TRBJ2-1 TRBD1 TRBV3-1/TRBV3-2 CASSLTGPFYNEQFF TGTGCCAGCAGCCTGACAGGGCCCTTCTACAATGAGCAGTTCTTC
13 . TRBJ2-2 . TRBV13 CASSLLGAGELFF TGTGCCAGCAGCTTACTAGGAGCCGGGGAGCTGTTTTTT
15 . TRBJ2-1 . TRBV10-3 CAISESFSGNNEQFF TGTGCCATCAGTGAGTCTTTTTCAGGGAACAATGAGCAGTTCTTC
15 . TRBJ2-1 TRBD2 TRBV7-3 CASSKTSGSSGEQFF TGTGCCAGCAGCAAGACTAGCGGGAGTTCCGGCGAGCAGTTCTTC
14 . TRBJ2-3 . TRBV6-2/TRBV6-3 CASSKAVIPDTQYF TGTGCCAGCAGTAAAGCGGTTATCCCAGATACGCAGTATTTT
15 . TRBJ1-5 . TRBV6-5 CASSPGGASNQPQHF TGTGCCAGCAGCCCCGGGGGGGCGAGCAATCAGCCCCAGCATTTT
10 few TRBJ1-1 . TRBV6-1 CASSDRQAFF TGTGCCAGCAGTGACAGGCAAGCTTTCTTT
14 . TRBJ2-2 TRBD1 TRBV5-4 CASSLGGQAGELFF TGTGCCAGCAGCTTGGGAGGACAGGCCGGGGAGCTGTTTTTT
13 . TRBJ2-5 . TRBV19 CASSIRGAQTQYF TGTGCCAGTAGTATCCGGGGGGCGCAGACCCAGTACTTC
12 . TRBJ2-3 . TRBV28 CASSPPAGTQYF TGTGCCAGCAGTCCCCCCGCAGGTACGCAGTATTTT
14 . TRBJ1-3 . TRBV25-1 CASRGGGSGNTIYF TGTGCCAGCAGAGGAGGGGGGTCTGGAAACACCATATATTTT
15 . TRBJ2-2 TRBD2 TRBV7-2 CASSPRLAGTGELFF TGTGCCAGCAGCCCCCGACTAGCGGGGACCGGGGAGCTGTTTTTT
14 . TRBJ1-1 . TRBV4-2 CASSPTTGGTEAFF TGTGCCAGCAGCCCAACAACGGGGGGCACTGAAGCTTTCTTT
16 . TRBJ1-3 TRBD1 TRBV30 CAYRDRDISYGNTIYF TGTGCTTACCGGGACAGGGATATTAGTTACGGAAACACCATATATTTT
16 . TRBJ1-5 TRBD1 TRBV27 CASSPHQGEGNQPQHF TGTGCCAGCAGCCCCCATCAGGGGGAGGGCAATCAGCCCCAGCATTTT
14 . TRBJ1-2 . TRBV15 CATSRLGTTYGYTF TGTGCCACCAGCAGACTTGGGACGACCTATGGCTACACCTTC
13 . TRBJ1-2 TRBD1 TRBV19 CASSWTGAYGYTF TGTGCCAGTAGTTGGACAGGGGCCTATGGCTACACCTTC
15 . TRBJ1-5 . TRBV6-5 CASSYVTEGNQPQHF TGTGCCAGCAGTTACGTGACAGAGGGCAATCAGCCCCAGCATTTT
13 few TRBJ2-7 . TRBV18 CASSPGSSYEQYF TGTGCCAGCTCACCGGGGAGCTCCTACGAGCAGTACTTC
13 . TRBJ1-1 . TRBV7-8 CASRLRGNTEAFF TGTGCCAGCAGGCTAAGAGGGAACACTGAAGCTTTCTTT
11 . TRBJ1-1 . TRBV5-6 CASSRSGEAFF TGTGCCAGCAGTCGGTCGGGTGAAGCTTTCTTT
13 once TRBJ2-3 TRBD2 TRBV29-1 CSGREVWGDTQYF TGCAGCGGCCGGGAGGTTTGGGGAGATACGCAGTATTTT
11 . TRBJ1-1 . TRBV30 CAWRGDTEAFF TGTGCCTGGAGAGGCGACACTGAAGCTTTCTTT
13 . TRBJ1-2 . TRBV9 CASSVGSEDGYTF TGTGCCAGCAGCGTAGGGTCGGAGGATGGCTACACCTTC
17 once TRBJ2-1 TRBD2 TRBV24-1 CATVGTSGLSSYNEQFF TGTGCCACCGTTGGGACTAGCGGCCTGAGCTCCTACAATGAGCAGTTCTTC
12 . TRBJ2-7 . TRBV18 CASSPIGDEQYF TGTGCCAGCTCACCAATTGGGGACGAGCAGTACTTC
14 . TRBJ2-3 . TRBV19 CASKDGAGTDTQYF TGTGCCAGTAAGGACGGTGCCGGTACAGATACGCAGTATTTT
17 . TRBJ2-4 . TRBV6-1 CASSEEFIAFAKNIQYF TGTGCCAGCAGTGAAGAGTTTATAGCGTTTGCCAAAAACATTCAGTACTTC
13 . TRBJ1-5 . TRBV12-3/TRBV12-4 CASSLLELPPQHF TGTGCCAGCAGTTTGCTGGAATTGCCGCCCCAGCATTTT
16 . TRBJ1-3 . TRBV27 CASSPTAAGMGNTIYF TGTGCCAGCAGTCCCACGGCGGCCGGAATGGGAAACACCATATATTTT
18 . TRBJ1-3 TRBD1 TRBV5-1 CASSQGGGGTGSGNTIYF TGCGCCAGCAGCCAGGGGGGAGGGGGCACTGGCTCTGGAAACACCATATATTTT
11 . TRBJ2-1 . TRBV13 CASGGSYEQFF TGTGCCAGCGGGGGGAGCTATGAGCAGTTCTTC
15 once TRBJ1-5 . TRBV27 CASSRGQTDNQPQHF TGTGCCAGCAGCAGAGGACAGACGGATAATCAGCCCCAGCATTTT
13 . TRBJ2-3 TRBD2 TRBV5-1 CASNGGGTDTQYF TGCGCCAGCAACGGGGGAGGGACAGATACGCAGTATTTT
11 . TRBJ2-1 . TRBV15 CATRLSEEQFF TGTGCCACCAGACTAAGCGAGGAGCAGTTCTTC
15 once TRBJ1-5 . TRBV2 CASSRGWGNNQPQHF TGTGCCAGCAGCCGGGGGTGGGGAAACAATCAGCCCCAGCATTTT
13 once TRBJ1-5 . TRBV20-1 CSASRGIEQPQHF TGCAGTGCTAGTCGGGGAATAGAACAGCCCCAGCATTTT
14 . TRBJ1-2 . TRBV6-5 CASSYNPGLYGYTF TGTGCCAGCAGTTACAATCCGGGGCTTTATGGCTACACCTTC
17 . TRBJ1-6 TRBD1 TRBV5-1 CASSLELPGQGNSPLHF TGCGCCAGCAGCTTGGAACTGCCGGGACAGGGTAATTCACCCCTCCACTTT
18 . TRBJ2-7 . TRBV21-1 CASSKRAGETGQSGEQYF TGTGCCAGCAGCAAAAGAGCGGGGGAAACGGGACAGTCGGGCGAGCAGTACTTC
14 . TRBJ1-1 . TRBV6-1 CASSLDSLNTEAFF TGTGCCAGCAGTTTGGACAGCTTGAACACTGAAGCTTTCTTT
14 . TRBJ2-3 . TRBV2 CASRRGPRTDTQYF TGTGCCAGCAGGCGGGGCCCAAGGACAGATACGCAGTATTTT
14 . TRBJ2-2 . TRBV27 CASSLWLRTGELFF TGTGCCAGCAGTTTGTGGCTCCGAACCGGGGAGCTGTTTTTT
15 . TRBJ1-6 TRBD1 TRBV6-5 CASQLRQGASSPLHF TGTGCCAGCCAGCTAAGACAGGGGGCATCGTCACCCCTCCACTTT
14 . TRBJ2-3 . TRBV6-5 CASSFSGLVDTQYF TGTGCCAGCAGTTTCTCCGGTTTGGTGGATACGCAGTATTTT
13 . TRBJ2-1 . TRBV20-1 CSASGKATREQFF TGCAGTGCTAGTGGAAAGGCTACAAGGGAGCAGTTCTTC
15 . TRBJ2-7 . TRBV7-9 CASSLGTLSPYEQYF TGTGCCAGCAGCTTAGGGACATTATCCCCCTACGAGCAGTACTTC
10 . TRBJ2-2 . TRBV28 CASMGGELFF TGTGCCAGCATGGGGGGGGAGCTGTTTTTT
14 . TRBJ2-4 . TRBV2 CASSFGETKNIQYF TGTGCCAGCAGTTTCGGGGAGACCAAAAACATTCAGTACTTC
12 . TRBJ2-7 . TRBV18 CASSPVTNEQYF TGTGCCAGCTCACCGGTGACTAACGAGCAGTACTTC